The sequence of this T cell receptor beta chain was determined in a study of T-cell memory formation after mild COVID-19. The study's findings and limits: Among contracting clones, CD4+ were mainly CM/EM and CD8+ enriched in EMRA. Clones that contracted from day 15 to 85 were balanced CD4/CD8, while later expanders leaned CD4+.

TCRdb reanalysed the 5' RACE reads using MiXCR and keeps one entry per CDR3 protein. The sample consists of some 160,000 distinct CDR3 sequences, roughly 31% of them appearing once. The CDR3 length is 15 residues. Trimming shortened V by 3 bases and J by 1 base, and 11 bases separated the two germline ends. The sample holds a few counts of this clonotype. Its antigen is undetermined. This rearrangement joins TRBV12-3 or TRBV12-4 to TRBJ2-3; D unresolved. The TCR sequence derives from an adult woman who had mild COVID-19 (a few samples of this study predate the infection). Cell type and time point are not known. Sequenced input: PBMCs or a T cell subset sorted from them (not recorded which). The CDR3 DNA is TGTGCCAGCAGTTTCAGGCCCCTCGGCACAGATACGCAGTATTTT. Its translation is CASSFRPLGTDTQYF.